One and the same sample provided the 31 T cell receptor beta chains below, sequenced in a study of T cells in Graves' hyperthyroidism and ophthalmopathy (dated by TCRdb to about 2019). To prepare the library, multiplex PCR was applied. Data came from an Illumina HiSeq 2000. The TCR beta CDR3 regions were amplified from RNA transcripts. The first round of RT-PCR for the TCR CDR3 was performed with the HTBI primer set and the Qiagen OneStep RT-PCR kit. In-frame beta chains were kept once TCRdb had trimmed the public reads at Q25 with fastp and called clones with MiXCR. Each record represents a unique CDR3 protein, reported with the most common genes and DNA among its rows. The sample profile shows 450,000 to 550,000 distinct CDR3 sequences; roughly 24% of them were found once. The top ten hold 11% of the sample. Material for sequencing was blood. Receptor source: a woman between 25 and 40 years old with Graves' ophthalmopathy.

This clonotype came up many times. The chain has TRBV11-3 and TRBJ1-1; TRBD1 matches 9 bases. The length of the CDR3 is 15 residues. The junction had 5 bases not matched to a gene; V was cut back by 4 bases and J by 2 bases. Germline CDR1 SGHNT, CDR2 YENEEA. CDR3 loop: CASSSTTGGNTEAFF. The CDR3 bases are TGTGCCAGCAGCTCAACGACAGGGGGAAACACTGAAGCTTTCTTT.

The chain carries TRBV7-7 and TRBJ2-5; D remains ambiguous. Germline values: CDR1 SSHAT, CDR2 FNYEAQ (reference sequence). The ends were cut back, 5 bases at V and 1 base at J, with 20 bases in the middle. CDR3 length equals 17 residues. The CDR3 bases are TGTGCCAGCAGCCCCTTGTTTGGGGTACCTAGCCAAGAGACCCAGTACTTC. It codes for CASSPLFGVPSQETQYF.

The sample holds many counts of this clonotype. J is TRBJ2-7 and V is TRBV28; TRBD2 agrees at 7 bases. The length of the CDR3 is 15 residues. The germline gives CDR1 MDHEN, CDR2 SYDVKM. J was trimmed by 0 bases and V by 4 bases; bases with no gene match: 6. The CDR3 DNA reads as TGTGCCAGCAGTTCTGGGGGAGGGAACTCCTACGAGCAGTACTTC. The encoded protein is CASSSGGGNSYEQYF.

In regard to this clonotype: The final CDR3 position lacks the conserved phenylalanine or tryptophan, pointing to a likely read error. The chain employs TRBV11-2 and TRBJ1-3; D remains unclear. Looked up from germline, CDR1 is SGHAT and CDR2 is FQNNGV. This CDR3 region has 13 residues. Trimming shortened V by 1 base and J by 2 bases, and 3 bases separated the two germline ends. CDR3 bases: TGTGCCAGCAGCTTAGTCCCTGGAAACACCATATATGTT. Its translation is CASSLVPGNTIYV.

This clonotype was counted at least ten times. The CDR3 sequence is CATSKGVLRRESSYEQYF. The CDR3 DNA sequence: TGTGCCACCAGCAAAGGGGTGCTTAGACGGGAGAGCTCCTACGAGCAGTACTTC. The V and J genes are TRBV15 and TRBJ2-7; the D gene is possibly TRBD2 (6 bases). The germline CDR1 and CDR2 sequences are LNHNV and YYDKDF (reference sequence). The CDR3 sequence is 18 residues long. Trimming removed 4 bases at V and 0 bases at J, with 22 bases between.

This clonotype was observed at least ten times. The chain is built from TRBV25-1 and TRBJ1-2; 8 nucleotides agree with TRBD1. The junction had 3 bases not matched to a gene; V was cut back by 7 bases and J by 5 bases. CDR1 is MGHDK and CDR2 is SYGVNS in the germline V gene. The CDR3 extends over 12 amino acids. DNA for the CDR3: TGTGCCAGCAATCAGGGGGCGTATGGCTACACCTTC. Protein: CASNQGAYGYTF.

To note about this clonotype: Being one base from a much bigger clone, this may be a read error. The chain joins TRBV29-1 to TRBJ2-7, with D perhaps matching TRBD2 (6 bases). The CDR3 contains 14 residues. The germline CDR1 and CDR2 sequences are SQVTM and ANQGSEA. The CDR3 bases are TGCAGCGTTGAGAGTAGGAGGGGAGAAAACGAGCAGTGCTTC. Its protein product is CSVESRRGENEQCF.

This clonotype showed up many times. The rearrangement links TRBV28 to TRBJ2-7; D is uncertain. This CDR3 has 10 amino acids. From germline, CDR1 is MDHEN and CDR2 SYDVKM. Between the trimmed V and J ends, which lost 5 bases and 3 bases, there was a span of 2 bases. As DNA, the CDR3 is TGTGCCAGCAGTCACTACGAGCAGTACTTC. This encodes CASSHYEQYF. Complete variable domain (other parts from reference TRBV28 and TRBJ2-7): DVKVTQSSRYLVKRTGEKVFLECVQDMDHENMFWYRQDPGLGLRLIYFSYDVKMKEKGDIPEGYSVSREKKERFSLILESASTNQTSMYLCASSHYEQYFGPGTRLTVT.

The DNA for the CDR3 is TGTGCCAGCAGCCGATTCACCTACGAGCAGTACTTC. Translating it yields CASSRFTYEQYF. The rearrangement uses TRBV28 and TRBJ2-7; no definite D call. The germline V gene has CDR1 MDHEN and CDR2 SYDVKM. Trimming stripped 6 bases from V and 2 bases from J, with 8 bases between. This CDR3 comprises 12 residues. Filled out from reference TRBV28 and TRBJ2-7, the complete variable domain reads DVKVTQSSRYLVKRTGEKVFLECVQDMDHENMFWYRQDPGLGLRLIYFSYDVKMKEKGDIPEGYSVSREKKERFSLILESASTNQTSMYLCASSRFTYEQYFGPGTRLTVT.

This clonotype was observed a handful of times. The chain carries TRBV6-2 or TRBV6-3 and TRBJ1-5; D call uncertain. Trimming removed 0 bases at V and 7 bases at J, with 13 bases between. Germline CDR1 and CDR2: MNHEY and SVGEGT. This CDR3 is 15 amino acids long. The CDR3 DNA is TGTGCCAGCAGTTACTCGATGACTCGCAGGCAGCCCCAGCATTTT. It yields the protein CASSYSMTRRQPQHF.

V is TRBV20-1 and J is TRBJ1-5; D may be TRBD1 (5 bases). Per germline, CDR1 DFQATT and CDR2 SNEGSKA (reference sequence). The CDR3 totals 12 residues. CDR3 nucleotide sequence: TGCAGCGCGGGACGAAACAATCAGCCCCAGCATTTT. This encodes CSAGRNNQPQHF.

This clonotype has a count of ten or more. The rearrangement uses TRBV28 and TRBJ1-1; D gene ambiguous. Trimming took off 6 bases at V and 1 base at J, with 15 bases between the two ends. The CDR3 spans 15 residues. The germline CDR1 and CDR2 sequences are MDHEN and SYDVKM. CDR3 coding DNA: TGTGCCAGCAGGGACTTCTTGAACCGGAACACTGAAGCTTTCTTT. This codes for CASRDFLNRNTEAFF.

The chain has TRBV6-1 and TRBJ2-3; D is unresolved. The CDR3 covers 14 residues. Germline V gene data show CDR1 as MNHNS and CDR2 as SASEGT. Trimming cost V 9 bases and J 0 bases, with 13 bases left between them. The CDR3 DNA reads TGTGCCAGTTTCGACACTTCTAGCACAGATACGCAGTATTTT. It specifies CASFDTSSTDTQYF.

This clonotype was found many times. V and J are TRBV28 and TRBJ1-2; no clear D. CDR3 length: 13 residues. The V gene's germline CDR1 is MDHEN and CDR2 SYDVKM. V dropped 7 bases and J dropped 8 bases, with 17 bases sitting between them. The CDR3 DNA sequence: TGTGCCAGCAACCCTCCGGGGAGAGTCGGCTACACCTTC. As protein: CASNPPGRVGYTF.

This clonotype showed up just a few times. V usage is TRBV30 and J usage is TRBJ1-3; no firm D call. The CDR3 covers 13 residues. Germline CDR1 reads GTSNPN; CDR2 reads SVGIG (reference sequence). V gave up 0 bases and J gave up 5 bases, with 8 bases separating them. The CDR3 loop is CAWSVEVRNTIYF. The CDR3 bases are TGTGCCTGGAGTGTAGAAGTTCGAAACACCATATATTTT.

As regards this clonotype: A single base separates this from a much larger clone, so it may be a read error. Likely a read error: the CDR3 ends without its conserved phenylalanine or tryptophan. The rearrangement uses TRBV6-1 and TRBJ1-1; D not certain. The CDR3 is made up of 13 amino acids. The V end lost 6 bases, the J end lost 0 bases, and 8 bases lay between the germline ends. The germline gives CDR1 MNHNS, CDR2 SASEGT. The CDR3 DNA follows: TGTGCCAGCAGGACTGTTCTGAACACTGAAGCTTTCGTT. Translation gives CASRTVLNTEAFV.

This clonotype was detected many times. CDR3 sequence (DNA): TGTGCCAGCAGTGTGGGGGGGCTTATGAAGACCCAGTACTTC. Translated: CASSVGGLMKTQYF. The J gene is TRBJ2-5, the V gene TRBV6-1; TRBD2 might be the D (7 bases). Germline lookup yields CDR1 MNHNS and CDR2 SASEGT. The CDR3 is made up of 14 amino acids. V shed 4 bases and J shed 6 bases, with 15 bases lying between them.

This clonotype was detected many times. The chain is built from TRBV2 and TRBJ1-5, with a possible D match to TRBD1 (5 bases). This CDR3 comprises 16 residues. The V end was cut by 1 base, the J end by 10 bases, with 20 bases between. CDR1 and CDR2 from the germline V gene are SNHLY and FYNNEI. The CDR3 spells CASSEGAGIGFDPQHF. Written as DNA, the CDR3 is TGTGCCAGCAGTGAAGGTGCAGGGATAGGTTTTGATCCCCAGCATTTT. The full variable domain, in which reference TRBV2 and TRBJ1-5 provide the parts outside the CDR3, is EPEVTQTPSHQVTQMGQEVILRCVPISNHLYFYWYRQILGQKVEFLVSFYNNEISEKSEIFDDQFSVERPDGSNFTLKIRSTKLEDSAMYFCASSEGAGIGFDPQHFGDGTRLSIL.

This clonotype was seen ten or more times. The V gene is TRBV6-2 or TRBV6-3, the J gene TRBJ2-7; D remains unclear. The V gene lost 5 bases and the J gene lost 3 bases, with 8 bases spanning the gap. The length of the CDR3 is 12 residues. CDR1 is MNHEY, CDR2 SVGEGT, per germline. The CDR3 is CASSPIDYEQYF. The CDR3 nucleotides read TGTGCCAGCAGTCCCATAGACTACGAGCAGTACTTC.

The chain is built from TRBV6-1 and TRBJ2-7; the D gene is possibly TRBD1 (6 bases). Per germline, CDR1 MNHNS and CDR2 SASEGT. Deletions cut 1 base from V and 5 bases from J, with 12 bases between. This CDR3 is 14 amino acids long. The CDR3 spells CASSEDRVRDEQYF. Here the CDR3 DNA reads TGTGCCAGCAGTGAAGACAGGGTGAGAGACGAGCAGTACTTC.

The chain uses TRBV20-1 and TRBJ2-5; D is possibly TRBD1 (5 bases). V gave up 3 bases and J gave up 2 bases, with 13 bases separating them. The length of the CDR3 is 14 residues. Per germline, CDR1 DFQATT and CDR2 SNEGSKA (reference sequence). CDR3 nucleotide sequence: TGCAGTGCTAGCCGCCGACAGTTTCAAGAGACCCAGTACTTC. Translation: CSASRRQFQETQYF.

This clonotype was observed many times. V and J are TRBV18 and TRBJ2-7; D is undetermined. The germline V gene encodes CDR1 KGHSH and CDR2 LQKENI. Trimming stripped 6 bases from V and 4 bases from J, with 10 bases between. This CDR3 has 12 residues. CDR3 loop: CASSDNGYEQYF. The CDR3 DNA follows: TGTGCCAGCTCCGATAACGGATACGAGCAGTACTTC.

This clonotype was found once. The rearrangement joins TRBV4-1 to TRBJ2-7, with D tentatively TRBD1 or TRBD2 (7 bases each). The CDR3 is 16 amino acids. CDR1 MGHRA and CDR2 YSYEKL come from the germline V gene. Trimming left V 4 bases short and J 6 bases short, with 22 bases between. This chain's CDR3 is CASSPTPGRGLFEQYF. CDR3 DNA sequence: TGCGCCAGCAGCCCGACGCCGGGGAGGGGGCTGTTCGAGCAGTACTTC.

As DNA, the CDR3 is TGTGCCAGCACGCCCCTCCCTCGGACAGTGCAGTACTTC. It encodes CASTPLPRTVQYF. The chain is built from TRBV12-3 or TRBV12-4 and TRBJ2-7; D possibly corresponds to TRBD1 (6 bases). CDR3 length equals 13 residues. Trimming shortened V by 7 bases and J by 9 bases, and 19 bases separated the two germline ends.

This clonotype showed up many times. The chain's CDR3 is CASSIGTFNYEQYF. CDR3 sequence (DNA): TGTGCCAGTAGTATTGGGACATTCAACTACGAGCAGTACTTC. V is TRBV19 and J is TRBJ2-7, with D perhaps TRBD1 (6 bases). Germline values: CDR1 LNHDA, CDR2 SQIVND (reference sequence). V gave up 3 bases and J gave up 3 bases, with 12 bases separating them. This CDR3 contains 14 residues.

The chain uses TRBV20-1 and TRBJ2-5, with D unclear. The CDR3 is 11 residues long. Trimming cost V 4 bases and J 8 bases, with 11 bases left between them. Germline assignment: CDR1 DFQATT and CDR2 SNEGSKA (reference sequence). CDR3 sequence: CSAISQPTQYF. Written as DNA, the CDR3 is TGCAGTGCTATAAGTCAACCAACCCAGTACTTC.

This clonotype came up many times. The genes are TRBV20-1 and TRBJ1-2; D may be TRBD1 (6 bases). The CDR3 totals 13 residues. Germline values: CDR1 DFQATT, CDR2 SNEGSKA (reference sequence). Trimming left V 0 bases short and J 2 bases short, with 7 bases between. The CDR3 nucleotides are TGCAGTGCTAGAGATGGACAGAACTATGGCTACACCTTC. Translating gives CSARDGQNYGYTF.

This clonotype came up many times. This chain's CDR3 is CSVVVFGNTIYF. The CDR3 DNA sequence: TGCAGCGTTGTTGTGTTCGGAAACACCATATATTTT. This sequence joins TRBV29-1 and TRBJ1-3; D not resolved. This CDR3 spans 12 amino acids. The V end was cut by 4 bases, the J end by 4 bases, with 8 bases between. Germline-derived CDR1 and CDR2 are SQVTM and ANQGSEA. Looking up the rest from reference TRBV29-1 and TRBJ1-3 gives the full variable domain: SAVISQKPSRDICQRGTSLTIQCQVDSQVTMMFWYRQQPGQSLTLIATANQGSEATYESGFVIDKFPISRPNLTFSTLTVSNMSPEDSSIYLCSVVVFGNTIYFGEGSWLTVV.

V usage is TRBV15 and J usage is TRBJ1-5, with D possibly TRBD1 on 5 matching bases. This CDR3 contains 18 residues. The germline CDR1 and CDR2 sequences are LNHNV and YYDKDF (reference sequence). V lost 1 base to trimming and J lost 0 bases, with 16 bases between them. CDR3 amino acids: CATSRGGGRAYSNQPQHF. CDR3 DNA: TGTGCCACCAGCAGAGGCGGGGGACGGGCATATAGCAATCAGCCCCAGCATTTT.

The table lists this clonotype with many counts. The chain carries TRBV4-1 and TRBJ2-2, with D possibly being TRBD1 (6 bases). Germline V gene data show CDR1 as MGHRA and CDR2 as YSYEKL. The length of the CDR3 is 15 residues. V was clipped by 0 bases and J by 6 bases, with 11 bases between them. The DNA for the CDR3 is TGCGCCAGCAGCCAAGATGAAGGGGGATCCGGGGAGCTGTTTTTT. Translating it yields CASSQDEGGSGELFF.

There are a few counts of this clonotype. The rearrangement joins TRBV7-9 to TRBJ1-6; TRBD1 aligns across 8 bases. This CDR3 contains 15 residues. Trimming removed 7 bases from V and 10 bases from J; junction bases left unmatched: 12. Germline loops: CDR1 SEHNR, CDR2 FQNEAQ (reference sequence). The CDR3 sequence is CASTSQTGADSPLHF. CDR3 nucleotides: TGTGCCAGCACCTCACAGACAGGGGCGGACTCACCCCTCCACTTT.